This entry lists 20 T cell receptor beta chains sequenced from one sample in a study of cytotoxic CD8 clonotypes in ibrutinib-treated CLL. The data were produced by immunoSEQ multiplex PCR, yet TCRdb's version contains in-frame clones alone and is incomplete. The data hold about 50,000 clones, with about three fifths observed a single time. This material consisted of PBMCs, taken after 24 months of ibrutinib treatment. The source of these receptors is a human donor with chronic lymphocytic leukemia.

Worth noting for this clone: This specimen includes other DNA sequences encoding the same CDR3. The V gene is TRBV25-1, the J gene TRBJ1-1; D is uncertain. The CDR3 consists of 12 residues. The V gene's germline CDR1 is MGHDK and CDR2 SYGVNS. Between the trimmed V and J ends, which lost 3 bases and 6 bases, there was a span of 8 bases. CDR3 DNA sequence: TGTGCCAGCAGTGAGGGTCTGGCTGAAGCTTTCTTT. The encoded protein is CASSEGLAEAFF.

The chain joins TRBV19 to TRBJ1-2; D is ambiguous. This CDR3 region has 13 residues. The germline V gene encodes CDR1 LNHDA and CDR2 SQIVND (reference sequence). V gave up 5 bases and J gave up 3 bases, with 10 bases separating them. The CDR3 DNA reads TGTGCCAGTAGTGAAGGACCTTACTATGGCTACACCTTC. Amino acid sequence: CASSEGPYYGYTF.

The rearrangement joins TRBV29-1 to TRBJ1-2; D not resolved. The germline V gene has CDR1 SQVTM and CDR2 ANQGSEA. V lost 5 bases and J lost 8, with 15 bases in between. CDR3 length: 12 amino acids. The DNA of the CDR3 is TGCAGCGTTCCGGCTGTGGAACGGGGCTACACCTTC. This codes for CSVPAVERGYTF.

The J gene is TRBJ1-2, the V gene TRBV6-5; D is undetermined. Deletions cut 6 bases from V and 2 bases from J, with 16 bases between. The CDR3 runs to 15 residues. The germline gives CDR1 MNHEY, CDR2 SVGAGI. CDR3 in amino acids: CASSRQGLPNYGYTF. CDR3 DNA sequence: TGTGCCAGCAGCCGACAAGGACTACCGAACTATGGCTACACCTTC.

This clone has more than one count but fewer than ten. The rearrangement uses TRBV15 and TRBJ2-1; maybe TRBD2 (5 bases). The CDR3 runs 16 residues. CDR1 and CDR2 (germline): LNHNV, YYDKDF (reference sequence). Trimming shortened V by 0 bases and J by 3 bases, and 12 bases separated the two germline ends. The CDR3, as DNA: TGTGCCACCAGCAGAGATGTTCTCGCGGGCTACAATGAGCAGTTCTTC. This gives the protein CATSRDVLAGYNEQFF. The full variable domain, completed using reference TRBV15 and TRBJ2-1, is DAMVIQNPRYQVTQFGKPVTLSCSQTLNHNVMYWYQQKSSQAPKLLFHYYDKDFNNEADTPDNFQSRRPNTSFCFLDIRSPGLGDTAMYLCATSRDVLAGYNEQFFGPGTRLTVL.

This rearrangement joins TRBV6-1 to TRBJ1-1; D remains ambiguous. Looked up from germline, CDR1 is MNHNS and CDR2 is SASEGT. CDR3 length equals 13 residues. Trimming took 5 bases from V and 0 from J, leaving 7 bases between them. This CDR3 is CASSLQLNTEAFF. The CDR3 nucleotides are TGTGCCAGCAGTCTACAGCTGAACACTGAAGCTTTCTTT.

This chain connects TRBV2 to TRBJ1-5; tentative D call: TRBD1 (6 bases). Germline-derived CDR1 and CDR2 are SNHLY and FYNNEI. CDR3 size: 16 residues. V lost 2 bases and J 6 bases, leaving 17 bases between the germline ends. The DNA for the CDR3 is TGTGCCAGCAGTGAATGGGGGGCATTAAACGGTCAGCCCCAGCATTTT. It translates to CASSEWGALNGQPQHF.

The CDR3 spells CASSHETGKYEQYF. The CDR3 DNA reads TGCGCCAGCAGCCATGAAACTGGTAAATACGAGCAGTACTTC. This chain links TRBV4-1 with TRBJ2-7; D is unresolved. The CDR3 loop spans 14 amino acids. Trimming removed 3 bases from V and 4 bases from J, with 13 bases in between. Germline-derived CDR1 and CDR2 are MGHRA and YSYEKL.

This clone was picked up many times. The CDR3 reads CASGTAQETQYF. The CDR3, as DNA: TGTGCCAGCGGGACAGCACAAGAGACCCAGTACTTC. The chain joins TRBV13 to TRBJ2-5; 7 nucleotides line up with TRBD1. The V gene end was trimmed by 8 bases and the J gene end by 2 bases; junction bases not matched to a gene: 2. There are 12 residues in the CDR3. CDR1 and CDR2 (germline): PRHDT, FYEKMQ (reference sequence).

This chain joins TRBV7-9 and TRBJ2-3, with 7 bases aligning to TRBD2. In germline, CDR1 is SEHNR, CDR2 FQNEAQ (reference sequence). V was clipped by 4 bases and J by 6 bases; unmatched bases: 7. The CDR3 has 14 amino acids. DNA of the CDR3: TGTGCCAGCAGCTACGACGGGGGGAGGGATACGCAGTATTTT. Its translation is CASSYDGGRDTQYF.

V gene TRBV6-5 combines with J gene TRBJ1-4; 9 bases agree with TRBD1. The length of the CDR3 is 16 residues. Germline CDR1 and CDR2: MNHEY and SVGAGI. V was clipped by 0 bases and J by 7 bases; unmatched bases: 6. DNA of the CDR3: TGTGCCAGCAGTTACTCGGGGGACAGGGCAGGTGAAAAACTGTTTTTT. Protein sequence: CASSYSGDRAGEKLFF.

V and J are TRBV29-1 and TRBJ2-7, with 11 positions matching TRBD2. This CDR3 comprises 14 residues. V shed 4 bases and J 5 bases; nucleotides not matched to a gene: 7. Germline CDR1 is SQVTM and CDR2 is ANQGSEA. The CDR3 nucleotides are TGCAGCGTTGGAGTTAGCGGGGGGGCTCACGAGCAGTACTTC. This encodes CSVGVSGGAHEQYF.

The V and J genes are TRBV27 and TRBJ1-2, with D possibly being TRBD1 (5 bases). Germline loops: CDR1 MNHEY, CDR2 SMNVEV (reference sequence). The length of the CDR3 is 14 residues. V was clipped by 0 bases and J by 2 bases, with 7 bases between them. This chain's CDR3 is CASSLSGRNYGYTF. The CDR3 bases are TGTGCCAGCAGTTTATCGGGACGGAACTATGGCTACACCTTC.

The J gene is TRBJ2-1, the V gene TRBV29-1, with TRBD1 matching over 7 bases. Looked up from germline, CDR1 is SQVTM and CDR2 is ANQGSEA. The CDR3 totals 13 residues. The trim removed 4 bases at V and 3 bases at J, leaving 3 bases unmatched. The DNA for the CDR3 is TGCAGCGTTGGTGGGACAGACTACAATGAGCAGTTCTTC. Translated, it gives CSVGGTDYNEQFF.

This chain connects TRBV13 to TRBJ2-7; TRBD1 is a possible D gene (5 bases). V shed 5 bases and J shed 0 bases, with 11 bases lying between them. CDR1 is PRHDT, CDR2 FYEKMQ, per germline (reference sequence). The CDR3 has 14 residues. The CDR3 coding sequence is TGTGCCAGCAGCCAGGACACGAGCTCCTACGAGCAGTACTTC. Its protein is CASSQDTSSYEQYF.

The J gene is TRBJ2-7, the V gene TRBV2, with a possible D match to TRBD1 (7 bases). This CDR3 contains 15 residues. The germline gives CDR1 SNHLY, CDR2 FYNNEI. Trimming stripped 0 bases from V and 5 bases from J, with 14 bases between. Here the CDR3 reads CASSEAFGGGNEQYF. The CDR3 DNA reads as TGTGCCAGCAGTGAAGCATTTGGAGGGGGCAACGAGCAGTACTTC.

The V call is TRBV6-6, the J call TRBJ1-1; the D gene is possibly TRBD1 (5 bases). V was trimmed by 10 bases and J by 1 base, leaving 13 bases between them. Germline lookup yields CDR1 MNHNY and CDR2 SVGAGI (reference sequence). This CDR3 has 13 amino acids. In nucleotides, the CDR3 is TGTGCCACCCGAGCGACAGCGAACACTGAAGCTTTCTTT. Translation: CATRATANTEAFF.

This chain links TRBV7-6 with TRBJ2-4, with D possibly matching TRBD2 (5 bases). CDR1 and CDR2 from the germline V gene are SGHVS and FNYEAQ. The CDR3 has 13 amino acids. Deletions cut 3 bases from V and 11 bases from J, with 14 bases between. The CDR3 spells CASSLGPDSVQYF. The CDR3 DNA is TGTGCCAGCAGCTTGGGCCCGGACTCAGTTCAGTACTTC.

V and J are TRBV29-1 and TRBJ2-3; D is tentatively TRBD1 or TRBD2 (5 bases each). CDR1 and CDR2 from the germline V gene are SQVTM and ANQGSEA. Trimming stripped 3 bases from V and 6 bases from J, with 7 bases between. The length of the CDR3 is 11 residues. CDR3 sequence: CSVDEGDTQYF. In nucleotides, the CDR3 is TGCAGCGTTGACGAGGGGGATACGCAGTATTTT.

The chain uses TRBV7-2 and TRBJ2-5; 7 bases are shared with TRBD1. The CDR3 is 16 residues long. Germline V gene data show CDR1 as SGHTA and CDR2 as FQGNSA. The J segment lost 7 bases and the V segment lost 5 bases, leaving 16 bases of the junction unmatched. CDR3 residues: CASSMLGTAQRGTQYF. The CDR3 DNA follows: TGTGCCAGCAGCATGCTTGGGACAGCCCAACGGGGGACCCAGTACTTC.